What follows is one TCR beta chain and its context. This record comes from a study of blood T cell repertoires in COVID-19. Original analysis: Researchers report that nucleated cell counts were estimated from reference gene primer amplification. TCRdb's table, derived via immunoSEQ multiplex PCR, lists solely in-frame clones and lacks some. Clone size and V and J calls were adopted from that table, with D and trimming inferred from the DNA. The sample records roughly 150,000 clones, 89% being singletons. The CDR3 has 13 amino acids. Germline V lookup: CDR1 LNHNV, CDR2 YYDKDF (reference sequence). The J segment lost 2 bases and the V segment lost 3 bases, leaving 1 base of the junction unmatched.

Sample: peripheral blood. This TCR was recovered from a man aged 60-69 years with acute or convalescent COVID-19. V gene TRBV15 combines with J gene TRBJ2-7, with TRBD1 matching 7 bases. Written as DNA, the CDR3 is TGTGCCACCAGCAGGGACAGGCCCTACGAGCAGTACTTC. Translation: CATSRDRPYEQYF. Drawing the rest from reference TRBV15 and TRBJ2-7, the complete variable domain is DAMVIQNPRYQVTQFGKPVTLSCSQTLNHNVMYWYQQKSSQAPKLLFHYYDKDFNNEADTPDNFQSRRPNTSFCFLDIRSPGLGDTAMYLCATSRDRPYEQYFGPGTRLTVT.